The present T cell receptor beta chain was sequenced within a study of T cell responses to AZD1222 COVID-19 vaccine. This CDR3 is 14 amino acids long. The V gene's germline CDR1 is LNHDA and CDR2 SQIVND (reference sequence). V shed 3 bases and J shed 2 bases, with 8 bases lying between them. The study, taken as a whole, reports: Only a handful of AZD1222 recipients, five to seven in all, had baseline seropositivity. Possibly, clonal diversity was underestimated; donors were largely white British and included more females. Across the whole spike, CD4 TCRs peaked at regions 160-218 and 743-854. In all cases, repertoires were sampled only after the peak T cell response.

Remarks on this clone: Its matching antigen is unknown.

The protocol was immunoSEQ multiplex PCR, while the TCRdb copy is restricted to in-frame clones and leaves out a portion. The sample includes 68,000 or so clones, about 90% of them seen just once. The chain joins TRBV19 to TRBJ1-5, with D unclear. Source: peripheral blood, taken on day 0 of AZD1222 vaccination. This TCR came from an adult in good health. The CDR3, as DNA: TGTGCCAGTAGTATTTCGGCAGGCAATCAGCCCCAGCATTTT. Translating gives CASSISAGNQPQHF.